This T cell receptor beta chain originates from a study of cytomegalovirus exposure and HLA in healthy donors (dated by TCRdb to 2016 to 2017). Regarding the research as a whole: An earlier analysis of several hundred of the donors reported 276 Gb of sequence data and 117 million unique TCR beta sequences obtained from roughly 180 million T cells. An early release that covered approximately 600 HLA-typed donors contained approximately 300 gigabases of sequencing data and tens of millions of unique TCR sequences. The genetic ancestry cluster associated with self-reported Caucasian donors included approximately 85% of the approximately 400 genotyped donors. The study aimed to test whether signatures of past pathogen exposure could be identified by cataloging public T cell receptors. Using immunosequencing, the study profiled T cell repertoires from about 620 subjects and related those repertoires to cytomegalovirus serostatus. Along with the approximately 700-subject first cohort, a separate validation cohort of 120 different subjects was used. To predict cytomegalovirus infection status, the study brought together high-throughput TCR immunosequencing, statistical association of individual TCRs with disease status, and machine learning. A later analysis re-examined previously published TCR beta repertoires from roughly 720 donors and added high-resolution HLA genotyping to investigate patterns of TCR occurrence. The later analysis used no new phenotypic data to find candidate immune exposures, relying instead on TCR beta sequences and their occurrence across donors. In an earlier analysis of more than 550 of the donors, high-throughput TCR beta sequencing was used to judge whether each TCR beta V gene segment behaved as functional or pseudogenic. Donor age, sex, ethnicity and CMV serostatus were compiled alongside the repertoire data. In a later genetic analysis, genome-wide SNP genotypes for about three fifths of the 666 donors were used, and that subset was treated as a discovery cohort. Every repertoire in the discovery cohort had been generated on one and the same sequencing platform. HLA typing covered class I and class II loci at four-digit resolution. Typing coverage differed by locus: A, B, C, DRB1 and DQB1 were typed in about 620-640 donors, DQA1 in 500 to 550, DPA1 in 600 to 610, and DPB1 in 450 to 490. Because of strong linkage in the cohort, five DR-DQ haplotypes were treated as single units for association and clustering. Across around 400 genotyped donors of the cohort, an average of approximately 200,000 unique TCR beta nucleotide sequences per donor were sequenced, and approximately 19% of those sequences were non-productive. What the work shows at the level of the full study, not this receptor alone: A further reported finding was that TCR beta sequences accurately predicted the HLA-A and HLA-B alleles for most subjects in the first cohort. The earlier analysis of some 560 of the donors excluded over 15 rarely observed V segments, including chromosome 9 orphons, because counts were too low. The presence/absence analyses assumed that sequencing depth was roughly uniform across donors, and that assumption may not be true. HLA typing was unavailable for some donors at each locus, so association tests used only the typed subset. While some public TCRs were present in many individuals, most TCR sequences turned up only very rarely across donors. An earlier analysis of approximately 530 of the donors showed that most TCR beta V segments appeared in productive rearrangements either about 87% or about 30% of the time, which broadly matched IMGT annotations. According to a later analysis, parvovirus B19, influenza, CMV and Epstein-Barr virus appeared linked to several top co-occurrence clusters. Compared with the approximately 600-donor mean, donors in an Asian-associated ancestry cluster had fewer N-insertions in productive TCRs, according to a later genetic analysis. In a later analysis, more than 15,000 TCR beta sequences were associated with specific HLA alleles at a false discovery rate of 0.05. In this cohort, only TCR beta chains were sequenced, and detectable features were limited by the absence of alpha or paired-chain data. The study gave a list of 150 to 200 TCR beta chains associated with cytomegalovirus. According to a later analysis, most CMV-associated TCR beta chains appeared to be HLA-restricted, and the HLA associations seemed to be driven largely by CMV exposure. Assigning TCR associations to individual alleles was difficult when HLA alleles, especially DR and DQ, strongly co-occurred. An association between a missense DCLRE1C variant and V-gene and J-gene trimming of TCR beta chains was found in a later genetic analysis and replicated in an independent cohort. Cytomegalovirus status was reported to be diagnosed by the classifier with high specificity and sensitivity in both the original and validation cohorts. In vitro tests confirmed that a few of the cytomegalovirus-associated TCR beta chains recognize cytomegalovirus antigens. The authors suggested that the approach could potentially be extended to other disease states and immunological phenotypes. Linkage disequilibrium might explain the correlated functional status among segregating V segments, but an unknown experimental factor could not be ruled out. Compared with equally common non-associated chains, HLA-associated TCR beta chains in a later analysis were more clonally expanded and had lower generation probabilities. The sequencing pipeline was judged likely to have produced a cluster of highly shared sequence variants as a technical artifact. For the cohort, immune exposure information was limited to CMV serostatus. In a later analysis, TCR association rates were found to vary across HLA loci, with the most associated TCRs seen for DRB1 alleles and the fewest for HLA-C alleles.

Preparation of the library involved the immunoSEQ multiplex PCR assay. For the multiplex PCR, a mixture combining 60 forward primers for TCR Vbeta segments and 13 reverse primers for TCR Jbeta segments was used. A multiplex PCR assay on genomic DNA amplified the CDR3 region of rearranged TCR beta genes. The amplified TCR beta libraries were sequenced on the Illumina HiSeq System as 87-base-pair reads. Processing in the source paper ran as follows. A later analysis counted tens of millions of unique TCR beta chains across the 650 to 700 repertoires, and some 11 million of these chains were shared by at least two donors. Raw reads were error-corrected and collapsed into unique sequences with a nearest-neighbor algorithm that merged closely related sequences to remove PCR and sequencing errors. V, D and J gene segments were assigned by aligning CDR3 sequences to IMGT reference sequences. For a sequence to be retained, at least a six-nucleotide match to both a V gene segment and a J gene segment was required. Rearrangements were called productive when the CDR3 lacked stop codons and stayed in frame with V and J; all others were non-productive. Following IMGT convention, CDR3 was defined as the stretch from the second conserved V-encoded cysteine up to the conserved J-encoded phenylalanine. The earlier analysis of 500 to 600 of the donors excluded sequences that lacked an unambiguous match to a single V gene segment. An earlier analysis of fewer than 750 of the donors classified V segments as functional when productive rearrangements were above 56.7% and as segregating when the standard deviation between donors was above 5%. A statistical classification framework was built to diagnose cytomegalovirus status from the catalog of TCR beta chain sequences. In a later analysis, V and J genes were assigned by comparing TCR nucleotide sequences against IMGT/GENE-DB human TR gene sequences. In a later analysis, CDR3 sequences and most-parsimonious VDJ recombination scenarios were assigned using the TCRdist pipeline. In a later analysis, every TCR beta chain was defined by the combination of its CDR3 amino acid sequence and its V-gene family, and reads without a unique V-gene family were dropped. A later analysis removed roughly 590 highly shared, low-generation-probability nucleotide sequences to deal with suspected cross-contamination and a sequencing artifact. For each public chain, a later analysis derived a clonal expansion index from normalized ranks of inferred template counts within each repertoire. In a later analysis, generation probabilities were computed using a VDJ recombination model fitted to out-of-frame rearrangements, and the results were checked against IGoR. In a later analysis, hypergeometric tests were used to score TCR-TCR, TCR-HLA and TCR-CMV co-occurrence, with a repertoire-size bias correction applied to TCR pairs. A later analysis estimated false discovery rates by permuting HLA or CMV assignments 20 times. A later analysis grouped co-occurring TCRs with DBSCAN, adding TCRdist sequence similarity when clustering within HLA-allele-positive subsets. Repertoires with fewer than 30,000 or more than 120,000 public chains, plus five repertoires with anomalous nucleotide sharing, were excluded from co-occurrence clustering. Drawn from immuneACCESS, this table holds only the in-frame rearrangements with V and J called that TCRdb kept. Clones are partly lost; checked studies trace under half to an unresolved V gene and leave the rest unexplained. The V and J calls and the clone size are those of that table, but D and trimming were determined from the DNA. The sample includes about 170,000 clones, with 75% to 85% observed a single time. The ten largest clones take up approximately 2% of the sample.

As concerns this clone: The antigen this receptor binds is unknown. Base qualities were left out, and no much larger clone turns up one base away.

The cohort was made up of approximately 700 healthy bone marrow donors. All cohort members were sampled while nominally healthy, although unrecorded immune exposures were likely present. The donor tested CMV seronegative, placing the donor among the roughly 400 seronegative members of the cohort. A peripheral blood sample was collected from each donor, and TCR beta sequencing was performed on peripheral blood mononuclear cells. Genomic DNA extraction from the blood cell samples was performed with the Qiagen DNeasy Blood Extraction Kit. The sequence came from a woman aged 18-30 years in good health and CMV-seronegative. Input material: PBMCs.

The sequenced DNA is TGTGCCAGCCAGGTTGGAGGTAGTACCCAGTACTTC. This gives the protein CASQVGGSTQYF. This chain is built from TRBV2 and TRBJ2-5, with TRBD2 perhaps the D gene, on 5 matching bases. The germline V gene provides CDR1 SNHLY and CDR2 FYNNEI. The CDR3 runs 12 amino acids, cysteine and phenylalanine included. Only CDR3 DNA is held: 36 bases, read in frame from base 1. V is cut by 8 bases and J by 8 bases, and the space between the germline ends is 15 bases.